Each of the 19 T cell receptor beta chains below was sequenced from the same sample in a study of CD8 T cells in ankylosing spondylitis. These TCRs' antigens remain unknown. Study outcomes and limitations: Characteristic of ankylosing spondylitis blood, it appeared, was a TCR beta motif comprising eight highly homologous variants.

A single record per CDR3 protein comes from TCRdb applying MiXCR to the 5' RACE reads. The sample shows around 480,000 distinct CDR3 sequences, 15% to 20% of them seen only once. The sample comprised blood, either unsorted or a sorted T cell fraction (not recorded which). Receptors originate from a male donor with ankylosing spondylitis.

The chain combines TRBV28 with TRBJ2-7, with 7 bases fitting TRBD1. Germline V gives CDR1 MDHEN, CDR2 SYDVKM. The J segment lost 2 bases and the V segment lost 6 bases, leaving 7 bases of the junction unmatched. This CDR3 is built from 14 residues. The CDR3 loop is CASRFRDRPYEQYF. The CDR3 nucleotides read TGTGCCAGCAGATTCCGGGACAGACCCTACGAGCAGTACTTC.

The chain links TRBV11-2 to TRBJ1-1; TRBD1 aligns across 8 bases. The CDR3 is 13 amino acids. The V gene end was trimmed by 0 bases and the J gene end by 9 bases; junction bases not matched to a gene: 3. Germline assignment: CDR1 SGHAT and CDR2 FQNNGV. The CDR3 DNA reads TGTGCCAGCAGCTTAGAGAGACAGGGGCAAGCTTTCTTT. Its translation: CASSLERQGQAFF.

The rearrangement joins TRBV20-1 to TRBJ2-3, with 8 nucleotides matching TRBD2. The CDR3 spans 17 residues. Germline-derived CDR1 and CDR2 are DFQATT and SNEGSKA (reference sequence). With V trimmed by 3 bases and J by 5 bases, 16 bases remained unmatched. The CDR3 region has the DNA TGCAGTGCTAGTGTTCAGGGCGGGGGGCCTCATGGAGATACGCAGTATTTT. Residues: CSASVQGGGPHGDTQYF.

This rearrangement joins TRBV5-8 to TRBJ2-1; the match to TRBD2 covers 9 bases. The V gene's germline CDR1 is SGHTS and CDR2 YDEGEE. With 7 bases clipped from V and 7 bases from J, the junction kept 6 bases outside the gene matches. The CDR3 totals 13 residues. The DNA of the CDR3 is TGTGCCAGCCCCCAGACTAGCGGAAATGAGCAGTTCTTC. Encoded protein: CASPQTSGNEQFF.

Only one count was recorded for this clonotype. This chain joins TRBV3-1 and TRBJ2-2; D is unclear. Trimming removed 4 bases at V and 1 base at J, with 10 bases between. CDR1 LGHDT and CDR2 YNNKEL come from the germline V gene (reference sequence). The CDR3 contains 15 residues. Here the CDR3 reads CASSPRLRNTGELFF. CDR3 nucleotides: TGTGCCAGCAGCCCCCGGCTTAGGAACACCGGGGAGCTGTTTTTT. Drawing the rest from reference TRBV3-1 and TRBJ2-2, the complete variable domain is DTAVSQTPKYLVTQMGNDKSIKCEQNLGHDTMYWYKQDSKKFLKIMFSYNNKELIINETVPNRFSPKSPDKAHLNLHINSLELGDSAVYFCASSPRLRNTGELFFGEGSRLTVL.

There are a few counts of this clonotype. V gene TRBV5-1 combines with J gene TRBJ1-1, with TRBD1 matching 10 bases. CDR1 is SGHRS and CDR2 is YFSETQ in the germline V gene. V lost 3 bases and J lost 6; bases outside the gene matches: 17. This CDR3 region has 18 residues. The CDR3 region is CASSSLGGQGFERAEAFF. The CDR3 DNA follows: TGCGCCAGCAGCTCCCTAGGGGGACAGGGGTTCGAGAGAGCTGAAGCTTTCTTT.

This clonotype was recorded only once. The chain links TRBV15 to TRBJ1-4; 8 positions agree with TRBD1. Germline V CDR1 and CDR2: LNHNV, YYDKDF (reference sequence). The CDR3 length is 16 residues. V shed 3 bases and J 8 bases; nucleotides not matched to a gene: 11. The CDR3 DNA reads TGTGCCACCAGCAGTCGGACAGGGAGGGATAGGGAAAAACTGTTTTTT. This translates into CATSSRTGRDREKLFF.

V is TRBV19 and J is TRBJ2-3; D not certain. Germline assignment: CDR1 LNHDA and CDR2 SQIVND (reference sequence). The CDR3 has 16 amino acids. Trimming cost V 3 bases and J 0 bases, with 13 bases left between them. For the CDR3, the DNA is TGTGCCAGTAGTATGGTAGGGAAGTCGAGCACAGATACGCAGTATTTT. Its protein product is CASSMVGKSSTDTQYF. The full variable domain, its missing parts supplied by reference TRBV19 and TRBJ2-3, is DGGITQSPKYLFRKEGQNVTLSCEQNLNHDAMYWYRQDPGQGLRLIYYSQIVNDFQKGDIAEGYSVSREKKESFPLTVTSAQKNPTAFYLCASSMVGKSSTDTQYFGPGTRLTVL.

The J gene is TRBJ1-4, the V gene TRBV7-9; D is possibly TRBD1 (6 bases). The CDR3 has 16 amino acids. The germline CDR1 and CDR2 sequences are SEHNR and FQNEAQ (reference sequence). Trimming pared 4 bases from V and 2 bases from J, leaving 14 bases between. The CDR3 loop reads CASSSQGTGTNEKLFF. Here the CDR3 DNA reads TGTGCCAGCAGCTCACAGGGTACTGGGACTAATGAAAAACTGTTTTTT.

This clonotype has just a few counts. CDR3 sequence: CATSPGTGVKNIQYF. The CDR3 DNA follows: TGTGCCACCAGTCCCGGGACAGGGGTCAAAAACATTCAGTACTTC. The rearrangement joins TRBV24-1 to TRBJ2-4, with 10 bases lining up with TRBD1. Germline V CDR1 and CDR2: KGHDR, SFDVKD. This CDR3 region has 15 residues. Unmatched junction bases numbered 4, after V lost 6 bases and J lost 3 bases.

The rearrangement joins TRBV5-1 to TRBJ2-2, with D unresolved. Per germline, CDR1 SGHRS and CDR2 YFSETQ. Trimming removed 3 bases from V and 0 bases from J, with 9 bases in between. The CDR3 is 15 amino acids. CDR3 in DNA: TGCGCCAGCAGCTCCGGACGGGCGAACACCGGGGAGCTGTTTTTT. It specifies CASSSGRANTGELFF.

There are a few counts of this clonotype. The V call is TRBV5-1, the J call TRBJ2-1, with a weak D call TRBD1 (6 bases). Germline CDR1 is SGHRS and CDR2 is YFSETQ. This CDR3 has 13 amino acids. Trimming removed 0 bases at V and 10 bases at J, with 11 bases between. The CDR3 nucleotides are TGCGCCAGCAGCTTGGAACAGGGAAGAGAGCAGTTCTTC. This codes for CASSLEQGREQFF.

This clonotype was counted at least ten times. V usage is TRBV7-3 and J usage is TRBJ2-1, with D unresolved. The germline CDR1 and CDR2 sequences are SGHTA and FQGTGA. The CDR3 totals 16 residues. The V gene lost 5 bases and the J gene lost 2 bases, with 16 bases spanning the gap. Here the CDR3 reads CASSLALSIPYNEQFF. CDR3 nucleotides: TGTGCCAGCAGCCTCGCCCTTAGCATCCCCTACAATGAGCAGTTCTTC.

This clonotype was seen a handful of times. The rearrangement uses TRBV6-5 and TRBJ1-2, with 7 bases matching TRBD1. Losses at the gene ends were 3 bases for V and 10 bases for J; bases not matched to a gene: 5. The CDR3 spans 12 residues. Germline CDR1 reads MNHEY; CDR2 reads SVGAGI. CDR3 coding DNA: TGTGCCAGCAGTTATCGACAGGGTAACTACACCTTC. Residues: CASSYRQGNYTF.

The J gene is TRBJ1-6, the V gene TRBV12-3 or TRBV12-4; D unresolved. This CDR3 comprises 13 residues. The V end lost 6 bases, the J end lost 3 bases, and 6 bases lay between the germline ends. CDR3 amino acids: CASRQYYNSPLHF. DNA of the CDR3: TGTGCCAGCAGGCAATACTATAATTCACCCCTCCACTTT.

The chain carries TRBV7-9 and TRBJ1-1; TRBD1 matches at 10 bases. The ends lost 5 bases at V and 4 bases at J; junction bases unmatched: 7. Germline V gene sequence: CDR1 SEHNR, CDR2 FQNEAQ (reference sequence). The CDR3 is 15 residues long. For the CDR3, the DNA is TGTGCCAGCAGCCTGCCGGGACAGGGGTTCACTGAAGCTTTCTTT. Translation: CASSLPGQGFTEAFF. Full variable domain (rest looked up from reference TRBV7-9 and TRBJ1-1): DTGVSQNPRHKITKRGQNVTFRCDPISEHNRLYWYRQTLGQGPEFLTYFQNEAQLEKSRLLSDRFSAERPKGSFSTLEIQRTEQGDSAMYLCASSLPGQGFTEAFFGQGTRLTVV.

CDR3 loop: CASSLHSLTEAFF. DNA of the CDR3: TGTGCCAGCAGCCTTCATTCGTTAACTGAAGCTTTCTTT. V usage is TRBV12-3 or TRBV12-4 and J usage is TRBJ1-1, with D unresolved. The CDR3 is 13 residues long. The V end was cut by 6 bases, the J end by 5 bases, with 13 bases between.

The table lists this clonotype with a few counts. In nucleotides, the CDR3 is TGCAGCGTTTTTAGAGGGACAGGGGGTTACGAGCAGTACTTC. Translation: CSVFRGTGGYEQYF. This chain joins TRBV29-1 and TRBJ2-7; 11 bases match TRBD1. This CDR3 is built from 14 residues. Germline values: CDR1 SQVTM, CDR2 ANQGSEA. After removal of 5 bases from V and 4 bases from J, the junction contained 7 bases not matched to a gene.

The chain has TRBV11-1 and TRBJ2-7; D possibly corresponds to TRBD2 (6 bases). The CDR3 sequence is 17 residues long. Trimming removed 3 bases from V and 0 bases from J, with 18 bases in between. The germline V gene has CDR1 SGHAT and CDR2 FQDESV (reference sequence). The CDR3 region is CASSFISAGGSSYEQYF. The CDR3 bases are TGTGCCAGCAGCTTCATTAGCGCCGGGGGTAGCTCCTACGAGCAGTACTTC. The whole variable domain, remainder taken from reference TRBV11-1 and TRBJ2-7, is EAEVAQSPRYKITEKSQAVAFWCDPISGHATLYWYRQILGQGPELLVQFQDESVVDDSQLPKDRFSAERLKGVDSTLKIQPAELGDSAMYLCASSFISAGGSSYEQYFGPGTRLTVT.